What follows are 27 T cell receptor beta chains derived from one specimen sequenced in a study of blood T cells in healthy people across ages. A sample-barcoded 5' primer and a J-beta primer mix were used in a second PCR of roughly 7 to 11 cycles. In TCRdb, the 5' RACE reads were re-called with MiXCR into one record per CDR3 protein. The table has about 830,000 distinct CDR3 sequences, 60% to 80% seen once. Sequenced sample: blood. Receptors were obtained from a man aged 30 to 45 in good health.

The chain links TRBV7-2 to TRBJ2-5, with TRBD2 matching 7 bases. V lost 1 base, J lost 3 bases, and 2 bases stayed unmatched. This CDR3 is built from 14 residues. Germline assignment: CDR1 SGHTA and CDR2 FQGNSA. CDR3 protein: CASSLDLAEETQYF. The CDR3 DNA sequence: TGTGCCAGCAGCTTAGACCTAGCGGAAGAGACCCAGTACTTC.

The J gene is TRBJ1-1, the V gene TRBV18; D not resolved. V was trimmed by 1 base and J by 7 bases, leaving 7 bases between them. The CDR3 is made up of 12 amino acids. Germline V gives CDR1 KGHSH, CDR2 LQKENI. The DNA for the CDR3 is TGTGCCAGCTCACCACGAGACAATGAAGCTTTCTTT. It translates to CASSPRDNEAFF.

The genes are TRBV2 and TRBJ2-1; 8 nucleotides agree with TRBD1. The CDR3 contains 15 residues. Germline CDR1 reads SNHLY; CDR2 reads FYNNEI. Trimming removed 5 bases from V and 4 bases from J; junction bases left unmatched: 7. Written as DNA, the CDR3 is TGTGCCAGCAGTTTCACAGGGGGGCTTTACAATGAGCAGTTCTTC. Protein: CASSFTGGLYNEQFF.

This clonotype has just a few counts. This sequence joins TRBV4-3 and TRBJ1-2; the D gene is possibly TRBD1 (5 bases). Trimming removed 4 bases from V and 5 bases from J, with 11 bases in between. Germline V gene sequence: CDR1 LGHNA, CDR2 YSLEER. CDR3 length: 13 residues. In DNA form, the CDR3 reads TGCGCCAGCAGCCTGAGGGGTTCGTATGGCTACACCTTC. Protein: CASSLRGSYGYTF.

The chain links TRBV7-2 to TRBJ2-7; TRBD2 might be the D (6 bases). This CDR3 contains 16 residues. Germline V CDR1 and CDR2: SGHTA, FQGNSA. V was clipped by 2 bases and J by 1 base, with 15 bases between them. The CDR3 DNA reads as TGTGCCAGCAGCTTAAGTACAGGAGGGCGATCCTACGAGCAGTACTTC. It specifies CASSLSTGGRSYEQYF.

In DNA, the CDR3 is TGCGCCAGCAGGCCTGGCCGAGAGGGATACTACGAGCAGTACTTC. It yields the protein CASRPGREGYYEQYF. The chain carries TRBV4-3 and TRBJ2-7; D is perhaps TRBD2 (5 bases). V was trimmed by 6 bases and J by 3 bases, leaving 18 bases between them. CDR3 length equals 15 residues. CDR1 is LGHNA, CDR2 YSLEER, per germline.

The genes are TRBV6-5 and TRBJ2-7; D call uncertain. V was trimmed by 0 bases and J by 4 bases, leaving 13 bases between them. Germline-derived CDR1 and CDR2 are MNHEY and SVGAGI. The CDR3 is 15 residues long. CDR3 amino acids: CASSYSASFPYEQYF. The CDR3 coding sequence is TGTGCCAGCAGTTACTCTGCATCGTTCCCATACGAGCAGTACTTC.

The rearrangement uses TRBV20-1 and TRBJ2-1, with a tentative D call TRBD2 (5 bases). The V and J ends lost 3 bases and 4 bases respectively, with 10 bases between them. The CDR3 consists of 13 residues. CDR1 is DFQATT, CDR2 SNEGSKA, per germline (reference sequence). The CDR3 sequence: CSASLTGYNEQFF. The CDR3 nucleotides read TGCAGTGCTAGCCTCACGGGGTACAATGAGCAGTTCTTC.

Only a few counts were recorded for this clonotype. The J gene is TRBJ2-2, the V gene TRBV7-3; D tentatively reads TRBD1 or TRBD2 (5 bases each). CDR1 and CDR2 from the germline V gene are SGHTA and FQGTGA. The germline V and J ends were trimmed by 9 bases and 4 bases, with 15 bases remaining between them. The CDR3 sequence is 14 residues long. DNA of the CDR3: TGTGCCAGTGGGACCGGGATAGTCACCGGGGAGCTGTTTTTT. Its translation: CASGTGIVTGELFF.

The V and J genes are TRBV7-3 and TRBJ1-6; TRBD1 is a possible D gene (6 bases). Between the trimmed V and J ends, which lost 3 bases and 10 bases, there was a span of 19 bases. CDR3 length: 16 residues. CDR1 and CDR2 from the germline V gene are SGHTA and FQGTGA. The CDR3 DNA reads TGTGCCAGCAGCTTGGAGGGAAGGGGACATAGGTCACCCCTCCACTTT. This translates into CASSLEGRGHRSPLHF.

V is TRBV29-1 and J is TRBJ1-2; possibly TRBD1 for D (5 bases). The germline V gene has CDR1 SQVTM and CDR2 ANQGSEA. V was cut by 3 bases and J by 6 bases, with 17 bases left in between. CDR3 length: 14 amino acids. Here the CDR3 reads CSVENRRGKDGYTF. DNA of the CDR3: TGCAGCGTTGAGAATAGGCGGGGGAAGGATGGCTACACCTTC.

The sample holds a few counts of this clonotype. The J gene is TRBJ1-5, the V gene TRBV6-1, with D possibly being TRBD1 (6 bases). V was cut by 6 bases and J by 4 bases, with 13 bases left in between. This CDR3 region has 14 residues. CDR1 and CDR2 (germline): MNHNS, SASEGT. The CDR3 region is CASSPIQGNQPQHF. CDR3 coding DNA: TGTGCCAGCAGCCCCATACAGGGTAATCAGCCCCAGCATTTT.

The chain links TRBV29-1 to TRBJ2-3, with D perhaps TRBD2 (5 bases). The germline V and J ends were trimmed by 5 bases and 0 bases, with 12 bases remaining between them. Looked up from germline, CDR1 is SQVTM and CDR2 is ANQGSEA. The CDR3 has 14 amino acids. The CDR3 sequence is CSVPIGLSTDTQYF. In DNA, the CDR3 is TGCAGCGTTCCCATAGGACTTAGCACAGATACGCAGTATTTT.

This clonotype came up once. The chain couples TRBV19 to TRBJ2-4; D is possibly TRBD2 (5 bases). The better agreement between TRBJ2-5 and the DNA end casts doubt on the J call. From germline, CDR1 is LNHDA and CDR2 SQIVND (reference sequence). The CDR3 is 13 residues long. In DNA, the CDR3 is TGTGCCAGTAGTATCGGTGGAGGTGAGACCCAGTACTTC. Translated: CASSIGGGETQYF.

The chain has TRBV7-9 and TRBJ2-2; TRBD2 matches at 8 bases. Germline V CDR1 and CDR2: SEHNR, FQNEAQ (reference sequence). V was clipped by 9 bases and J by 4 bases; unmatched bases: 10. CDR3 length: 15 amino acids. The CDR3 here is CASIWASGLTGELFF. CDR3 coding DNA: TGTGCCAGTATATGGGCTAGCGGGCTCACCGGGGAGCTGTTTTTT.

The chain employs TRBV2 and TRBJ1-5, with D perhaps matching TRBD1 (6 bases). Germline-derived CDR1 and CDR2 are SNHLY and FYNNEI. The CDR3 covers 16 residues. V lost 6 bases and J lost 6, with 21 bases in between. CDR3 DNA: TGTGCCAGCAGGGCCTGGGAACAGGGTATCGCTCAGCCCCAGCATTTT. Amino acids: CASRAWEQGIAQPQHF.

The chain is built from TRBV9 and TRBJ2-1, with 9 bases matching TRBD1. V lost 0 bases to trimming and J lost 0 bases; unmatched junction nucleotides: 7. The CDR3 consists of 18 residues. Germline V lookup: CDR1 SGDLS, CDR2 YYNGEE. In DNA, the CDR3 is TGTGCCAGCAGCGTAGAACCGACAGGGGGTTTCTCCTACAATGAGCAGTTCTTC. The encoded protein is CASSVEPTGGFSYNEQFF.

This clonotype was recorded at least ten times. This chain uses TRBV10-3 with TRBJ2-3, with D possibly TRBD2 on 7 matching bases. Germline V gene data show CDR1 as ENHRY and CDR2 as SYGVKD. CDR3 length equals 15 residues. Trimming removed 0 bases from V and 7 bases from J, with 14 bases in between. The CDR3 region has the DNA TGTGCCATCAGTGAGTCGACCGGGGGGCGGTATACGCAGTATTTT. Translation: CAISESTGGRYTQYF.

The J gene is TRBJ2-1, the V gene TRBV7-9; 7 bases match TRBD1. The CDR3 is 12 residues long. V shed 8 bases and J 8 bases; nucleotides not matched to a gene: 6. Germline values: CDR1 SEHNR, CDR2 FQNEAQ (reference sequence). The CDR3 coding sequence is TGTGCCAGCGGACAGGTTTTCCATGAGCAGTTCTTC. This sequence encodes CASGQVFHEQFF.

The rearrangement links TRBV20-1 to TRBJ2-3; tentatively, D is TRBD2 (5 bases). This CDR3 is 13 amino acids long. The V gene lost 6 bases and the J gene lost 1 base, with 11 bases spanning the gap. CDR1 and CDR2 from the germline V gene are DFQATT and SNEGSKA (reference sequence). The CDR3: CSAPYGGTDTQYF. CDR3 in DNA: TGCAGTGCCCCTTACGGGGGCACAGATACGCAGTATTTT.

The chain carries TRBV6-5 and TRBJ1-6; possible D gene TRBD1, 5 bases. The CDR3 is 16 amino acids. From germline, CDR1 is MNHEY and CDR2 SVGAGI. V was cut by 7 bases and J by 5 bases, with 18 bases left in between. As DNA, the CDR3 is TGTGCCAGCACCTATATTTGGGGACGGAATAATTCACCCCTCCACTTT. Protein: CASTYIWGRNNSPLHF.

The chain uses TRBV24-1 and TRBJ1-2; D unresolved. The CDR3 sequence is 14 residues long. V dropped 7 bases and J dropped 6 bases, with 17 bases sitting between them. The germline gives CDR1 KGHDR, CDR2 SFDVKD. CDR3 sequence: CATRNSRGIDGYTF. Here the CDR3 DNA reads TGTGCCACCAGAAACTCTCGGGGTATCGATGGCTACACCTTC.

In DNA form, the CDR3 reads TGTGCCAGCAGTTTAATCTTAGGGGAGCTGTTTTTT. Translated, it gives CASSLILGELFF. The gene calls are TRBV12-3 or TRBV12-4 and TRBJ2-2; no definite D call. V lost 2 bases, J lost 8 bases, and 6 bases lay in between. The CDR3 length is 12 residues.

Concerning this clonotype: A much larger clone sits a single nucleotide away, making a read error possible. The chain joins TRBV7-2 to TRBJ2-1; D gene uncertain. CDR1 SGHTA and CDR2 FQGNSA come from the germline V gene. The CDR3 spans 13 residues. As DNA, the CDR3 is TGTGCCTGCAGCTTAGATCCTAACAATGAGCAGTTCTTC. Residues: CACSLDPNNEQFF.

The sample holds many counts of this clonotype. This sequence joins TRBV9 and TRBJ2-1, with 10 bases fitting TRBD2. The CDR3 sequence is 16 residues long. V was clipped by 0 bases and J by 5 bases; unmatched bases: 5. Germline V gene lookup returns CDR1 SGDLS and CDR2 YYNGEE. The DNA for the CDR3 is TGTGCCAGCAGCGTAGAGCTAGCGGGGGTTAACAATGAGCAGTTCTTC. Translated: CASSVELAGVNNEQFF.

The genes are TRBV6-5 and TRBJ1-6; D gene ambiguous. The CDR3 runs to 18 residues. The germline V and J ends were trimmed by 0 bases and 0 bases, with 12 bases remaining between them. Germline V gives CDR1 MNHEY, CDR2 SVGAGI. Written as DNA, the CDR3 is TGTGCCAGCAGTTACTCGAGTGAGCCCAGCTCCTATAATTCACCCCTCCACTTT. This sequence encodes CASSYSSEPSSYNSPLHF.

This clonotype was detected once. The chain has TRBV7-2 and TRBJ2-1; TRBD2 matches at 8 bases. Germline V gives CDR1 SGHTA, CDR2 FQGNSA. Trimming removed 5 bases from V and 5 bases from J; junction bases left unmatched: 17. This CDR3 region has 18 residues. The chain's CDR3 is CASSTKALGGGLNNEQFF. The CDR3 DNA sequence: TGTGCCAGCAGCACCAAGGCGCTTGGCGGGGGGCTTAACAATGAGCAGTTCTTC.